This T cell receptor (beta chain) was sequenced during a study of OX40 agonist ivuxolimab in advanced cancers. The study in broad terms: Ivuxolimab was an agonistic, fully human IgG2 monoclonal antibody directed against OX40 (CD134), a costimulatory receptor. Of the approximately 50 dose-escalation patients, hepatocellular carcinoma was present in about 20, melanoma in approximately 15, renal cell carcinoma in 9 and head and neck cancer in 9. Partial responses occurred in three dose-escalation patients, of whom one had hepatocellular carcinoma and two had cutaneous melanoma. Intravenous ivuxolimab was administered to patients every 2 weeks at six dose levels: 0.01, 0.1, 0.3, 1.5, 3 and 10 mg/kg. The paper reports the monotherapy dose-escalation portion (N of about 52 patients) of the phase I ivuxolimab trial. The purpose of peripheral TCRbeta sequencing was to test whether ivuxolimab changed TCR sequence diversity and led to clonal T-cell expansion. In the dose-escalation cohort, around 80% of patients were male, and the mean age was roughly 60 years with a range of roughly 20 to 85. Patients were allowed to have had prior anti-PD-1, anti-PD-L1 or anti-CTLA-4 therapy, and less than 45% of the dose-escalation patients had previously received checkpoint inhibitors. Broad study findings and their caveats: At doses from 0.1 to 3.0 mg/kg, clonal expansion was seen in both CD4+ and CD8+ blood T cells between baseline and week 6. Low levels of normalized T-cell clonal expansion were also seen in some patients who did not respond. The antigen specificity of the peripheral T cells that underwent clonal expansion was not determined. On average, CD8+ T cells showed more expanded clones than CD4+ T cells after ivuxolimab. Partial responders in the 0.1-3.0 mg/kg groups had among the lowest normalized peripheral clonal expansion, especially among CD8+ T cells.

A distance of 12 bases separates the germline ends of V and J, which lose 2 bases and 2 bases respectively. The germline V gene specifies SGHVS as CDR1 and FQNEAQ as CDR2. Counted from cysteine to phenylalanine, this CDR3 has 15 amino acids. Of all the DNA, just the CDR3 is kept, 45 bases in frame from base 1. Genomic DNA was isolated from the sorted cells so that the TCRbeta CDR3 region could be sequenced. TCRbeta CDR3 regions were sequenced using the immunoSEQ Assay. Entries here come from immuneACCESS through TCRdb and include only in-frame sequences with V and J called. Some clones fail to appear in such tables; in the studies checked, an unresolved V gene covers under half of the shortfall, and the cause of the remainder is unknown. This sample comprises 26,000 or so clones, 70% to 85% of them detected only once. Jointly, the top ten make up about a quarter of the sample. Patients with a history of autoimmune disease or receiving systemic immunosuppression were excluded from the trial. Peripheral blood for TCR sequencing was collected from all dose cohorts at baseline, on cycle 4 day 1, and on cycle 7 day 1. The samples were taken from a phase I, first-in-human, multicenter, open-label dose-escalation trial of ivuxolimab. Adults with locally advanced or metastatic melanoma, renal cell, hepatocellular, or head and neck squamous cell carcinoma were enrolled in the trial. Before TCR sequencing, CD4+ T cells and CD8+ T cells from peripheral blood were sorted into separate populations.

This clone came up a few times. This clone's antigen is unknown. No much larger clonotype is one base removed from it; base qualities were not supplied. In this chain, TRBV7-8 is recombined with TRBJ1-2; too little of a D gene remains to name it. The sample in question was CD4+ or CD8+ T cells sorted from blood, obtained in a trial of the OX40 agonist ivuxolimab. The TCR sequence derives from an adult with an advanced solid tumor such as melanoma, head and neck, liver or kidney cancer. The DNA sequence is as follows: TGTGCCAGCAGCTTAACGGCCGAACGAAACTATGGCTACACCTTC. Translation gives CASSLTAERNYGYTF.